This TCR beta chain was recorded in a study of blood T cell repertoires in COVID-19. Method: immunoSEQ multiplex PCR; TCRdb's copy keeps in-frame clones and lacks some. The table lists roughly 250,000 clones, approximately 84% of them singletons. The TCR sequence derives from a man aged 45-60 years with acute or convalescent COVID-19. The source material was peripheral blood.

The CDR3 bases are TGCGCCAGCAGCCAAGTAGCGAGGAACTATGGCTACACCTTC. It specifies CASSQVARNYGYTF. V and J are TRBV4-1 and TRBJ1-2; the D is unclear. Trimming took off 1 base at V and 2 bases at J, with 8 bases between the two ends. This CDR3 spans 14 amino acids. Germline assignment: CDR1 MGHRA and CDR2 YSYEKL.